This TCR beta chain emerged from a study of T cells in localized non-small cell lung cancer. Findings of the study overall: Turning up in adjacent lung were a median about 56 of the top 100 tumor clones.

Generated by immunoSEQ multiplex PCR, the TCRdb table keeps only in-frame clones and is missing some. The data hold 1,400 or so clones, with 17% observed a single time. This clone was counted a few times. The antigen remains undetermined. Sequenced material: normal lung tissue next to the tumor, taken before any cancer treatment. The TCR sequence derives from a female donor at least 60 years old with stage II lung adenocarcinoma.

The CDR3 region has the DNA TGTGCCAGCAGTTACTCCACTTTCCGGAGCTACACCTTC. Translation: CASSYSTFRSYTF. V gene TRBV6-8 combines with J gene TRBJ1-2, with D unresolved. CDR3 length: 13 residues. The V gene's germline CDR1 is MNHGY and CDR2 SAAAGT. V lost 0 bases, J lost 9 bases, and 11 bases lay in between.